This paragraph reports one T cell receptor (beta chain). Its matching antigen is unknown. This CDR3 is 16 amino acids long. Germline CDR1 reads LGHNA; CDR2 reads YSLEER. The V and J ends lost 1 base and 0 bases respectively, with 12 bases between them. This sample is drawn from a study of beta chain features in type 1 diabetes. Findings and limits, study-wide: Significant though moderate, a shortening of TCRB CDR3s appeared in all four CD4+ subsets of Type 1 diabetes patients. The question left open here concerned HLA type influencing TCRB rearrangement.

The whole isolated RNA underwent reverse transcription, so sequencing captured expressed TCRB transcripts. Using immunoSEQ multiplex PCR, the repertoire was profiled, and TCRdb retains in-frame clones only, with some absent. The table shows around 290,000 clones, with roughly 8% occurring only once. Each donor gave one heparinised blood draw averaging about 100 mL. Isolation of CD4+ naive, central memory, regulatory and stem cell-like memory cells was achieved by sorting via CD45RO/CCR7/CD25/CD127/CD95/CD27. The rearrangement links TRBV4-3 to TRBJ1-1; TRBD1 might be the D (6 bases). Sequenced: central memory CD4+ T cells from blood. The receptor was isolated from a woman under 30 in good health. The CDR3 region has the DNA TGCGCCAGCAGCCAAGCGCAGGGGACGATGAACACTGAAGCTTTCTTT. It translates to CASSQAQGTMNTEAFF.